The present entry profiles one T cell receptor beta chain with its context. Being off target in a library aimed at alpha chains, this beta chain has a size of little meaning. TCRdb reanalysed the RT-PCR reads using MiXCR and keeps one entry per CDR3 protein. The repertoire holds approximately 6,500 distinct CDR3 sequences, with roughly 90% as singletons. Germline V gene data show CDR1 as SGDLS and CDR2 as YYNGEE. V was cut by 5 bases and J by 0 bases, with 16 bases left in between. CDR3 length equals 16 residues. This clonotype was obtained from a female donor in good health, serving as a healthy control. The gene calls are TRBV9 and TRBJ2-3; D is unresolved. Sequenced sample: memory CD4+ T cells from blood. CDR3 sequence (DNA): TGTGCCAGCAGTGTAACTGCGGATCCTAGCACAGATACGCAGTATTTT. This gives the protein CASSVTADPSTDTQYF.